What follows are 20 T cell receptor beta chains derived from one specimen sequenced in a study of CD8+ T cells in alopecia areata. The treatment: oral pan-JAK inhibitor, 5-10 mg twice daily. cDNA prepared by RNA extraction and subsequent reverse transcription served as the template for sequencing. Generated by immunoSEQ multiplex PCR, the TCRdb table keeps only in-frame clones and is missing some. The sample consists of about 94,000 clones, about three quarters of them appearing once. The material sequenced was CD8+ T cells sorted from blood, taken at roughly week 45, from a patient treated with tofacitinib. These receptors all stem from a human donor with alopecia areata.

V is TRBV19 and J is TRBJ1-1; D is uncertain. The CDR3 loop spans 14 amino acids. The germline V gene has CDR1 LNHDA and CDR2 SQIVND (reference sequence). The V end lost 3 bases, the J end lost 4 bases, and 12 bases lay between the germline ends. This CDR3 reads CASSIDQRVTEAFF. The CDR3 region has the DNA TGTGCCAGTAGTATCGATCAGAGGGTCACTGAAGCTTTCTTT.

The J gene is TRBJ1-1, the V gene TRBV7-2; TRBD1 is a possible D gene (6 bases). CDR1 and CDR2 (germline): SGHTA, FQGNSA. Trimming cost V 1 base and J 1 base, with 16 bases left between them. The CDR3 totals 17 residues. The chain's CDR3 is CASSLVGTGGSNTEAFF. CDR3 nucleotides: TGTGCCAGCAGCTTAGTGGGGACGGGGGGCTCGAACACTGAAGCTTTCTTT.

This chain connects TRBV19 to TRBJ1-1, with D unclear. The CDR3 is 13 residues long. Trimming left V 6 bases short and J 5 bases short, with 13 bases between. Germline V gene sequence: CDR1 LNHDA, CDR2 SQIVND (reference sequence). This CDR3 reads CASRRGGQTEAFF. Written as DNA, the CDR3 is TGTGCCAGTAGACGGGGAGGTCAGACTGAAGCTTTCTTT.

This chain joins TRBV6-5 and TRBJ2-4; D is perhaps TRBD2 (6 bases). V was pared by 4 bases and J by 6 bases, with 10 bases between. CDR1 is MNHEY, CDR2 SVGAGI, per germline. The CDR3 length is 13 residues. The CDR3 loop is CASSSRRGNIQYF. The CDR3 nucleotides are TGTGCCAGCAGTTCCAGGCGGGGAAACATTCAGTACTTC.

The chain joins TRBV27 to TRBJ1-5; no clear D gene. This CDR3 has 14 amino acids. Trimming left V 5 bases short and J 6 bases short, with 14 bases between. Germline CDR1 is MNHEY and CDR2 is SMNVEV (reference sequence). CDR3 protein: CASSAGNPGQPQHF. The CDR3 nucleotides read TGTGCCAGCAGTGCCGGGAATCCGGGTCAGCCCCAGCATTTT.

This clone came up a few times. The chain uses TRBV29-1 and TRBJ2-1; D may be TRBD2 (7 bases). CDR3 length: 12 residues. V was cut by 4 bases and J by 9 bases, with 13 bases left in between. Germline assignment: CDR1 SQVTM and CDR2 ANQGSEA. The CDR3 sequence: CSVVGGGGEQFF. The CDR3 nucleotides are TGCAGCGTTGTGGGCGGGGGCGGTGAGCAGTTCTTC.

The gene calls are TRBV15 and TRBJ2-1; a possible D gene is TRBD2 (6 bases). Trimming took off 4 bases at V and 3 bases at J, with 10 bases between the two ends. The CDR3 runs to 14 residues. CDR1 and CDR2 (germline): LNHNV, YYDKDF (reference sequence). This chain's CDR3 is CATSTRGLYNEQFF. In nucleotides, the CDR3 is TGTGCCACCAGCACCCGGGGACTCTACAATGAGCAGTTCTTC.

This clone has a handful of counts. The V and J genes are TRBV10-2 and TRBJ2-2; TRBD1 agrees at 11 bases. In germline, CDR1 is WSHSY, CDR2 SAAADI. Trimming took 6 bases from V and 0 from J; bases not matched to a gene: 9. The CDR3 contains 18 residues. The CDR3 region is CASRGTGGLISNTGELFF. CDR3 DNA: TGCGCCAGCAGGGGGACAGGGGGTCTTATTTCGAACACCGGGGAGCTGTTTTTT.

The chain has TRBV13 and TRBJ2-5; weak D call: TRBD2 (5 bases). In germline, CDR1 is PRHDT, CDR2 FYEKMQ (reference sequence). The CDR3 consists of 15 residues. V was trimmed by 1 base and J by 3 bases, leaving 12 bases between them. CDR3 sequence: CASSLVAGEEETQYF. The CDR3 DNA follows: TGTGCCAGCAGCTTAGTCGCCGGGGAAGAAGAGACCCAGTACTTC.

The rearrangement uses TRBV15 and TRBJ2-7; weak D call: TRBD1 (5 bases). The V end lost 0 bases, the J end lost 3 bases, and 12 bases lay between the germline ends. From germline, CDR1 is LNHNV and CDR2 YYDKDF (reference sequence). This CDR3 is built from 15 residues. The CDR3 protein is CATSRDRATNYEQYF. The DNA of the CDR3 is TGTGCCACCAGCAGAGACAGGGCGACAAACTACGAGCAGTACTTC.

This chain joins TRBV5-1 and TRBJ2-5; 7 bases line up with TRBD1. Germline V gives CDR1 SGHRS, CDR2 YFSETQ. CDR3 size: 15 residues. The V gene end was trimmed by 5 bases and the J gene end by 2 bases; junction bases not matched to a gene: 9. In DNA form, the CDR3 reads TGCGCCAGCAGAGATATAGACAGGGCACAAGAGACCCAGTACTTC. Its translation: CASRDIDRAQETQYF.

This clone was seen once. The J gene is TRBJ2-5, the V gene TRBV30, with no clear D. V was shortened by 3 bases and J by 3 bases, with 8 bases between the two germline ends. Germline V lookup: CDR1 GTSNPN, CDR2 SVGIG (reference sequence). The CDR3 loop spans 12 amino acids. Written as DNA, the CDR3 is TGTGCCTGGAGGACACCCGAAGAGACCCAGTACTTC. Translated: CAWRTPEETQYF. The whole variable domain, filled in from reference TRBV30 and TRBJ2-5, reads SQTIHQWPATLVQPVGSPLSLECTVEGTSNPNLYWYRQAAGRGLQLLFYSVGIGQISSEVPQNLSASRPQDRQFILSSKKLLLSDSGFYLCAWRTPEETQYFGPGTRLLVL.

CDR3 region: CASSAGTGTYEQYF. The CDR3 DNA follows: TGCGCCAGCAGCGCCGGGACAGGGACCTACGAGCAGTACTTC. The V and J genes are TRBV5-1 and TRBJ2-7, with 9 bases identical to TRBD1. V lost 4 bases to trimming and J lost 2 bases; unmatched junction nucleotides: 4. The CDR3 consists of 14 residues. Germline CDR1 and CDR2: SGHRS and YFSETQ. The full variable domain, completed using reference TRBV5-1 and TRBJ2-7, is KAGVTQTPRYLIKTRGQQVTLSCSPISGHRSVSWYQQTPGQGLQFLFEYFSETQRNKGNFPGRFSGRQFSNSRSEMNVSTLELGDSALYLCASSAGTGTYEQYFGPGTRLTVT.

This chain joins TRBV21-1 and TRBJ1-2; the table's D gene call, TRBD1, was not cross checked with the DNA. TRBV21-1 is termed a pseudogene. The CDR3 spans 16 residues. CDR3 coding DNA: TGTGCCAGCATCCCGCTCCGACAGGGCCAGTACTATGGCTACACCTTC. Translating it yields CASIPLRQGQYYGYTF.

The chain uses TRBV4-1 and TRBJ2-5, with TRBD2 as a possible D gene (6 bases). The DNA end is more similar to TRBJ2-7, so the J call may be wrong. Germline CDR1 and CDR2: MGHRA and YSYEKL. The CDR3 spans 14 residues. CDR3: CASSQVASEDEQYF. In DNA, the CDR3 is TGCGCCAGCAGCCAAGTGGCTAGCGAGGACGAGCAGTACTTC.

Here the CDR3 reads CASSIGRTGELFF. The CDR3 DNA is TGTGCCAGTAGTATCGGGAGGACCGGGGAGCTGTTTTTT. The chain carries TRBV19 and TRBJ2-2, with 7 positions matching TRBD2. From germline, CDR1 is LNHDA and CDR2 SQIVND (reference sequence). V shed 3 bases, J shed 5 bases, and the junction held 0 bases outside the gene matches. This CDR3 is 13 amino acids long.

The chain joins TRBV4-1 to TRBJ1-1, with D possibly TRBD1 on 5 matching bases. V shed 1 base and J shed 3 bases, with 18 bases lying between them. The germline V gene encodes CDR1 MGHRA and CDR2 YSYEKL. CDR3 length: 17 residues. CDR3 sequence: CASSQVDWGREHTEAFF. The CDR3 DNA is TGCGCCAGCAGCCAAGTAGACTGGGGCAGGGAGCACACTGAAGCTTTCTTT.

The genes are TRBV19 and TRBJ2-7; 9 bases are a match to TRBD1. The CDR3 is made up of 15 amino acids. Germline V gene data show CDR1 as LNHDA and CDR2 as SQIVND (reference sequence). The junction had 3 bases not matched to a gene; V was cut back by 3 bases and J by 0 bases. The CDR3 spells CASSIGTGTSYEQYF. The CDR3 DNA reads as TGTGCCAGTAGTATTGGGACAGGGACCTCCTACGAGCAGTACTTC.

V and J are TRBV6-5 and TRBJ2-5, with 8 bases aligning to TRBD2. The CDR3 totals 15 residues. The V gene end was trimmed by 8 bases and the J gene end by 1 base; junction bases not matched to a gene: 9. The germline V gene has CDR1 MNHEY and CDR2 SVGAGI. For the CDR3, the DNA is TGTGCCAGCCACCGGGGGGGAGCATCCCAAGAGACCCAGTACTTC. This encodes CASHRGGASQETQYF.

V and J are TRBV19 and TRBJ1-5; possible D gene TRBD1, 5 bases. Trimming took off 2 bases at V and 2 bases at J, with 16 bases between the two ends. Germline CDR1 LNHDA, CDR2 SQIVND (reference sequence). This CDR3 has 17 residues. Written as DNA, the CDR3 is TGTGCCAGTAGTATACCCTCCAGGGTTGGTGGCAATCAGCCCCAGCATTTT. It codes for CASSIPSRVGGNQPQHF.